The T cell receptor (beta chain) under discussion was sequenced for a study of T cell responses to AZD1222 COVID-19 vaccine. Sequencing used immunoSEQ multiplex PCR; TCRdb keeps in-frame clones, though not all of them. The sample yields approximately 100,000 clones, roughly 88% seen once. This clone was recorded only once. This probably arose from a read error, given a far larger clone one base away. The analysis combined second doses at about 4 or about 12 weeks. V dropped 5 bases and J dropped 1; count of bases not matched to a gene: 3. Germline V gene sequence: CDR1 SEHNR, CDR2 FQNEAQ (reference sequence). The CDR3 extends over 15 amino acids.

The chain is built from TRBV7-9 and TRBJ2-2; 8 bases are a match to TRBD1. The TCR comes from an adult who received the AZD1222 COVID-19 vaccine. The starting material was peripheral blood, obtained 28 days after the second AZD1222 dose. The CDR3 nucleotides read TGTGCCAGCAGCCCAGGACAGGGGAACACCGGGGAGCTGTTTTTT. Protein product: CASSPGQGNTGELFF.